A single sample is the source of the 19 T cell receptor beta chains below, sequenced in a study of pediatric ulcerative colitis. During colonoscopy, one to two rectal pinch biopsies were collected. Produced via immunoSEQ multiplex PCR; TCRdb's table is partial and in-frame only. The data hold tens of thousands of clones, with more than 70% observed a single time. Specimen: gut tissue. The origin of the receptors is a boy younger than 18 with moderate ulcerative colitis.

The CDR3 loop reads CASSLGVSYPNTEAFF. Written as DNA, the CDR3 is TGTGCCAGCAGCTTAGGAGTCAGCTACCCGAACACTGAAGCTTTCTTT. The chain is built from TRBV7-2 and TRBJ1-1; D not certain. The germline CDR1 and CDR2 sequences are SGHTA and FQGNSA. This CDR3 region has 16 residues. The V and J ends lost 1 base and 1 base respectively, with 13 bases between them.

This chain links TRBV5-1 with TRBJ2-1, with 9 positions matching TRBD2. The CDR3 totals 15 residues. Germline lookup yields CDR1 SGHRS and CDR2 YFSETQ. Trimming at V came to 0 bases and at J to 6 bases, leaving 4 bases not matched to a gene. The CDR3 is CASSLGGTSLNEQFF. Here the CDR3 DNA reads TGCGCCAGCAGCTTGGGTGGGACTAGCCTCAATGAGCAGTTCTTC.

V is TRBV5-6 and J is TRBJ2-7; 8 nucleotides line up with TRBD1. The J segment lost 4 bases and the V segment lost 1 base, leaving 4 bases of the junction unmatched. The CDR3 loop spans 14 amino acids. Germline V lookup: CDR1 SGHDT, CDR2 YYEEEE. The CDR3 loop reads CASSLRQGIYEQYF. As DNA, the CDR3 is TGTGCCAGCAGCTTGCGACAGGGGATATACGAGCAGTACTTC.

The gene calls are TRBV11-3 and TRBJ1-3, with TRBD1 matching 8 bases. Losses at the gene ends were 5 bases for V and 2 bases for J; bases not matched to a gene: 8. CDR1 and CDR2 (germline): SGHNT, YENEEA. There are 16 residues in the CDR3. CDR3 protein: CASSPGQGEAGNTIYF. The CDR3 DNA follows: TGTGCCAGCAGCCCTGGACAGGGTGAAGCTGGAAACACCATATATTTT. Supplemented by reference TRBV11-3 and TRBJ1-3, the full variable domain reads EAGVVQSPRYKIIEKKQPVAFWCNPISGHNTLYWYLQNLGQGPELLIRYENEEAVDDSQLPKDRFSAERLKGVDSTLKIQPAELGDSAVYLCASSPGQGEAGNTIYFGEGSWLTVV.

This clone appeared a few times. The chain links TRBV7-3 to TRBJ2-2, with no clear D. The CDR3 loop spans 15 amino acids. Trimming took off 4 bases at V and 2 bases at J, with 11 bases between the two ends. Germline values: CDR1 SGHTA, CDR2 FQGTGA. The CDR3 is CASSSYGINTGELFF. The DNA for the CDR3 is TGTGCCAGCAGCTCCTACGGCATCAACACCGGGGAGCTGTTTTTT.

The chain recombines TRBV28 with TRBJ1-1, with a tentative D call TRBD1 (5 bases). CDR3 size: 16 residues. Germline CDR1 and CDR2: MDHEN and SYDVKM. V was pared by 6 bases and J by 1 base, with 18 bases between. The CDR3 loop reads CASSTQGPERNTEAFF. The CDR3 DNA sequence: TGTGCCAGCAGCACCCAGGGACCGGAGAGGAACACTGAAGCTTTCTTT. The variable domain in full, with the rest retrieved from reference TRBV28 and TRBJ1-1, is DVKVTQSSRYLVKRTGEKVFLECVQDMDHENMFWYRQDPGLGLRLIYFSYDVKMKEKGDIPEGYSVSREKKERFSLILESASTNQTSMYLCASSTQGPERNTEAFFGQGTRLTVV.

In this sample, this clone turned up once. This chain joins TRBV15 and TRBJ2-1; 12 bases match TRBD2. The V and J ends lost 6 bases and 8 bases, in that order; junction bases with no gene match: 11. This CDR3 has 16 amino acids. Germline V gene lookup returns CDR1 LNHNV and CDR2 YYDKDF (reference sequence). The CDR3 DNA reads as TGTGCCACCAGGTCTGATAAGACTAGCGGGAGATATGAGCAGTTCTTC. It codes for CATRSDKTSGRYEQFF.

The chain has TRBV7-2 and TRBJ2-7, with TRBD1 identical over 7 bases. The germline V gene has CDR1 SGHTA and CDR2 FQGNSA. V lost 2 bases, J lost 5 bases, and 9 bases stayed unmatched. The CDR3 is 15 amino acids. The CDR3 here is CASSLTETGYNEQYF. CDR3 nucleotides: TGTGCCAGCAGCTTAACAGAGACAGGGTACAACGAGCAGTACTTC. Variable domain in full (rest from reference TRBV7-2 and TRBJ2-7): GAGVSQSPSNKVTEKGKDVELRCDPISGHTALYWYRQSLGQGLEFLIYFQGNSAPDKSGLPSDRFSAERTGGSVSTLTIQRTQQEDSAVYLCASSLTETGYNEQYFGPGTRLTVT.

The CDR3 sequence is CASSPGGPFEYTDTQYF. The CDR3 region has the DNA TGTGCCAGCTCACCGGGCGGGCCCTTCGAGTACACAGATACGCAGTATTTT. The chain carries TRBV18 and TRBJ2-3; D might be TRBD2 (5 bases). The germline CDR1 and CDR2 sequences are KGHSH and LQKENI. V was shortened by 3 bases and J by 2 bases, with 18 bases between the two germline ends. The CDR3 consists of 17 residues.

The chain links TRBV4-2 to TRBJ2-1; 8 nucleotides line up with TRBD2. The CDR3 totals 16 residues. CDR1 and CDR2 (germline): LGHNA, YNFKEQ. The junction had 6 bases not matched to a gene; V was cut back by 0 bases and J by 5 bases. CDR3 nucleotides: TGTGCCAGCAGCCAAGAGGGGACTAGAACCAACAATGAGCAGTTCTTC. Its translation: CASSQEGTRTNNEQFF.

The chain links TRBV11-3 to TRBJ2-1; the match to TRBD2 covers 7 bases. The CDR3 length is 14 residues. Germline assignment: CDR1 SGHNT and CDR2 YENEEA. Trimming cost V 3 bases and J 5 bases; bases outside gene matches: 4. CDR3 DNA: TGTGCCAGCAGCTTCCGGGACTATGACAATGAGCAGTTCTTC. Protein sequence: CASSFRDYDNEQFF.

The chain uses TRBV2 and TRBJ1-2; weak D call: TRBD1 (6 bases). The length of the CDR3 is 13 residues. V gave up 7 bases and J gave up 3 bases, with 12 bases separating them. Germline V CDR1 and CDR2: SNHLY, FYNNEI. As DNA, the CDR3 is TGTGCCAGCAATTTACAGGGTTACTATGGCTACACCTTC. This sequence encodes CASNLQGYYGYTF. The whole variable domain, filled in from reference TRBV2 and TRBJ1-2, reads EPEVTQTPSHQVTQMGQEVILRCVPISNHLYFYWYRQILGQKVEFLVSFYNNEISEKSEIFDDQFSVERPDGSNFTLKIRSTKLEDSAMYFCASNLQGYYGYTFGSGTRLTVV.

The chain uses TRBV5-6 and TRBJ2-7; D call uncertain. Trimming pared 4 bases from V and 3 bases from J, leaving 5 bases between. The CDR3 is 11 amino acids. Germline assignment: CDR1 SGHDT and CDR2 YYEEEE. CDR3 in DNA: TGTGCCAGCAGCCTGAACTACGAGCAGTACTTC. Its protein product is CASSLNYEQYF.

The rearrangement uses TRBV5-5 and TRBJ1-4, with D tentatively TRBD1 (5 bases). In germline, CDR1 is SGHKS, CDR2 YYEKEE (reference sequence). This CDR3 has 14 amino acids. Trimming removed 3 bases from V and 6 bases from J, with 12 bases in between. The CDR3 loop reads CASSSDSGDEKLFF. The CDR3 nucleotides read TGTGCCAGCAGCTCTGATTCGGGGGATGAAAAACTGTTTTTT.

The chain employs TRBV7-8 and TRBJ1-5; 10 bases are shared with TRBD1. The V gene's germline CDR1 is SGHVS and CDR2 FQNEAQ. This CDR3 region has 16 residues. After removal of 3 bases from V and 6 bases from J, the junction contained 8 bases not matched to a gene. Here the CDR3 reads CASSLTGGACCQPQHF. The CDR3, as DNA: TGTGCCAGCAGCTTGACAGGGGGCGCGTGTTGTCAGCCCCAGCATTTT.

CDR3 in amino acids: CASSIAPGTGGEQYF. CDR3 sequence (DNA): TGTGCCAGTAGTATAGCCCCCGGGACTGGAGGGGAGCAGTACTTC. This chain connects TRBV19 to TRBJ2-7, with D tentatively TRBD2 (6 bases). Germline lookup yields CDR1 LNHDA and CDR2 SQIVND (reference sequence). Trimming took off 1 base at V and 7 bases at J, with 17 bases between the two ends. The CDR3 totals 15 residues.

This clone occurred once. The V gene is TRBV29-1, the J gene TRBJ2-1, with 7 bases matching TRBD1. There are 13 residues in the CDR3. The germline V gene has CDR1 SQVTM and CDR2 ANQGSEA. Trimming removed 3 bases from V and 10 bases from J; junction bases left unmatched: 9. CDR3 protein: CSVEVRDRWEQFF. DNA for the CDR3: TGCAGCGTTGAGGTCCGGGACAGATGGGAGCAGTTCTTC.

This clone was seen just once. The rearrangement joins TRBV19 to TRBJ2-1; TRBD1 agrees at 7 bases. V was pared by 3 bases and J by 9 bases, with 5 bases of the junction left unmatched. CDR3 length: 13 amino acids. Germline CDR1 LNHDA, CDR2 SQIVND (reference sequence). CDR3 sequence reads: CASSIEGAVEQFF. The CDR3 bases are TGTGCCAGTAGTATTGAGGGGGCGGTTGAGCAGTTCTTC.

Here the CDR3 reads CAISDGQINEKLFF. The CDR3 bases are TGTGCCATCAGTGATGGACAGATTAATGAAAAACTGTTTTTT. This rearrangement joins TRBV10-3 to TRBJ1-4; tentative D call: TRBD1 (6 bases). Germline V gene lookup returns CDR1 ENHRY and CDR2 SYGVKD. The CDR3 runs to 14 residues. Trimming pared 3 bases from V and 4 bases from J, leaving 9 bases between.